The TCR beta chain under discussion was sequenced for a study of cytomegalovirus exposure and HLA in healthy donors. Study-level information: Early released data comprised about 85 million unique TCRs from HLA-typed donors. Findings of the study overall: It was only CMV serostatus that was available as immune exposure information. V segments that were indistinguishable, TRBV6-2 and TRBV6-3 among them, were omitted from analysis. In an earlier analysis, about 87% or about 30%: the productive usage of most TCR beta V segments.

For this clone: Its antigen is unknown.

The CDR3 length is 14 residues. Germline V gene lookup returns CDR1 SQVTM and CDR2 ANQGSEA. V lost 7 bases, J lost 4 bases, and 8 bases stayed unmatched. Primers for the PCR totalled 60 Vbeta and 13 Jbeta. Assay: immunoSEQ multiplex PCR; the TCRdb copy retains only in-frame clones and omits some. Here the sample spans some 55,000 clones, roughly 80% being singletons. The chain couples TRBV29-1 to TRBJ2-2; TRBD2 agrees at 8 bases. Input material: PBMCs. This clonotype was obtained from a man aged 35 to 55 in good health and CMV-seronegative. The CDR3 region has the DNA TGCAGCGCCTCGGGGGGGGACGGCACCGGGGAGCTGTTTTTT. Translated: CSASGGDGTGELFF.